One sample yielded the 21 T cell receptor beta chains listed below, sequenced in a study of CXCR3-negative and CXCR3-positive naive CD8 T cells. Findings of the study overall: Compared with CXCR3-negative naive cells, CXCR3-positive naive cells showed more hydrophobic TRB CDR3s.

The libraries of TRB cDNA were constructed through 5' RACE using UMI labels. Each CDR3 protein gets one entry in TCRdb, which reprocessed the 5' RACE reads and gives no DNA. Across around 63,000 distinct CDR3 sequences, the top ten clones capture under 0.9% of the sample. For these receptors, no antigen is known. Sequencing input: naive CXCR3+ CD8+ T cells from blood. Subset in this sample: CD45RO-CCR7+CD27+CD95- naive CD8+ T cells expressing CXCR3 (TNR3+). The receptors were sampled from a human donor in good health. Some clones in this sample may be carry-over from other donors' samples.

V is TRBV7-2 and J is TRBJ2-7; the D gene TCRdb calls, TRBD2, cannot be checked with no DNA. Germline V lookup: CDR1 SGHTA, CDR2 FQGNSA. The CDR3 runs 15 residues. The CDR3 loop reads CASSLSPAGGYEQYF.

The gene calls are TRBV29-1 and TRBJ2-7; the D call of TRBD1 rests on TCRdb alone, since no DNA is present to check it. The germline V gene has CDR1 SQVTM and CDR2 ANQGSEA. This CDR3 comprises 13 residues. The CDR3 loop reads CSVEDPGSYEQYF.

This CDR3 reads CASNQGLLTEKLFF. The genes are TRBV28 and TRBJ1-4. Germline assignment: CDR1 MDHEN and CDR2 SYDVKM. The CDR3 runs to 14 residues. The full variable domain, its missing parts supplied by reference TRBV28 and TRBJ1-4, is DVKVTQSSRYLVKRTGEKVFLECVQDMDHENMFWYRQDPGLGLRLIYFSYDVKMKEKGDIPEGYSVSREKKERFSLILESASTNQTSMYLCASNQGLLTEKLFFGSGTQLSVL.

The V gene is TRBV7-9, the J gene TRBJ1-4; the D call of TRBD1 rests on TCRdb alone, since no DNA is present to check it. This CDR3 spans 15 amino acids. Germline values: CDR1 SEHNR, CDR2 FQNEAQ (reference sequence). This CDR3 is CASRPPVASNEKLFF.

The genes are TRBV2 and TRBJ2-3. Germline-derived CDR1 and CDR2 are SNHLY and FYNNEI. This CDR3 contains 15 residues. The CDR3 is CASGTGIPSTDTQYF.

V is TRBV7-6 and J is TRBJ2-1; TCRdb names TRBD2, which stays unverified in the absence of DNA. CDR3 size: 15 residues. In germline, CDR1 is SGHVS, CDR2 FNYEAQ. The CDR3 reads CASSISGGPWNEQFF.

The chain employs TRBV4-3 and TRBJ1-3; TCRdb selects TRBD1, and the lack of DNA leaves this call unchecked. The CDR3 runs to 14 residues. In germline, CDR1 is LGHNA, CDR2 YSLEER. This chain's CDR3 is CASSQDGLRDTIYF.

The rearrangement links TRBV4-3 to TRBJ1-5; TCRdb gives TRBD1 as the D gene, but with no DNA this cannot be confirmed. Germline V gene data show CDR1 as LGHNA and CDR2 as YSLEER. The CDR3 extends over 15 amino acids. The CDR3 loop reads CASSQDRDSNQPQHF.

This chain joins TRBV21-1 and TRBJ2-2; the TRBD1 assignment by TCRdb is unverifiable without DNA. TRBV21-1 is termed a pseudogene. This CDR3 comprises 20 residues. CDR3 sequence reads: CASRKDRGATPKSNTGELFF.

The CDR3 region is CASSLLEGGNIQYF. This chain joins TRBV12-3 or TRBV12-4 and TRBJ2-4; the TCRdb call, TRBD1, lacks DNA for checking. The CDR3 consists of 14 residues.

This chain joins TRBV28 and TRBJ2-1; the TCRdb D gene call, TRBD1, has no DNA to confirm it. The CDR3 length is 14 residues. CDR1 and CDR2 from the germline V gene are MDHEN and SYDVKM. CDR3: CASSLYGTDNEQFF.

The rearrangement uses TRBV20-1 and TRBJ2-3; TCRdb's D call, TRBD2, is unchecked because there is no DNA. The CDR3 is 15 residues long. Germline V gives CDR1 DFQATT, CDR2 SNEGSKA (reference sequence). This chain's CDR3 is CSAPPNQGLTDTQYF.

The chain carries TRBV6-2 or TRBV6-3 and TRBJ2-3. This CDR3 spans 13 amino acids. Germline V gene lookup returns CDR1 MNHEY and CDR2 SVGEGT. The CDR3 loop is CASSLYLTDTQYF.

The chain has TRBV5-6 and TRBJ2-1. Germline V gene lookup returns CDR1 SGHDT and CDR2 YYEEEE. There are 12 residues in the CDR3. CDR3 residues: CASSQHGDEQFF.

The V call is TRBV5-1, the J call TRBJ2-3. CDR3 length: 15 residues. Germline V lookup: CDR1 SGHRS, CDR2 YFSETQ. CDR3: CASSLAETGTDTQYF.

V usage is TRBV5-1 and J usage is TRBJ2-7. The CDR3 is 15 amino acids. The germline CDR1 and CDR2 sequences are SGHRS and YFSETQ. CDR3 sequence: CASSLAPGSSYEQYF.

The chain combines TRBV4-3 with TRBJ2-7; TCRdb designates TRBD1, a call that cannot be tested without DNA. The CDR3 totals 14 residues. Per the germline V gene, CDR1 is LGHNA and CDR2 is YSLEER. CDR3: CASSPRDGAYEQYF.

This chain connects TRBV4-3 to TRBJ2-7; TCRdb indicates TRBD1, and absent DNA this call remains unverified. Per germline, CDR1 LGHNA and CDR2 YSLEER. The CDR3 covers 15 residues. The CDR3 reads CASSQSQGANYEQYF.

CDR3 amino acids: CASSYSTEVETQYF. This chain connects TRBV6-2 or TRBV6-3 to TRBJ2-5. The CDR3 spans 14 residues. Germline V gene data show CDR1 as MNHEY and CDR2 as SVGEGT.

The chain's CDR3 is CASRVSYEQYF. V is TRBV2 and J is TRBJ2-7. Germline CDR1 SNHLY, CDR2 FYNNEI. CDR3 size: 11 residues.

The chain's CDR3 is CASSSSRTGGIYEQYF. J is TRBJ2-7 and V is TRBV19; TCRdb's D call, TRBD1, is unchecked because there is no DNA. Germline lookup yields CDR1 LNHDA and CDR2 SQIVND (reference sequence). This CDR3 contains 16 residues.